Below, 7 T cell receptor beta chains from the same sample are listed, as sequenced in a study of tumor and adjacent non-tumor tissue in lung cancer (dated by TCRdb to the late 2010s). The library was produced with multiplex PCR. The sequencing machine was an Illumina HiSeq 2500. TCRbeta libraries were built by three rounds of nested PCR using primers (Table S4), following protocols modified from ARM-PCR. The public reads were reanalyzed by TCRdb: fastp trimming at Q25, MiXCR alignment, in-frame beta chains only. Each record represents a unique CDR3 protein, reported with the most common genes and DNA among its rows. In this sample the table shows 65,000 to 80,000 distinct CDR3 sequences, around 78% of which occur a single time. Of the sample, about 30% falls within the top ten clones. Bulk unsorted tissue served as the source for RNA extraction, and RNA quality was assessed using a NanoDrop ND-1000 and an Agilent 2100.

The sample was lung tumor tissue. The receptor set was obtained from a man aged 55 to 70 with non-small cell lung cancer.

This clonotype was recorded many times. J is TRBJ2-7 and V is TRBV30; D is perhaps TRBD1 or TRBD2 (5 bases each). V was trimmed by 0 bases and J by 5 bases, leaving 5 bases between them. This CDR3 is built from 11 residues. Germline assignment: CDR1 GTSNPN and CDR2 SVGIG (reference sequence). CDR3 amino acids: CAWSVGDEQYF. The CDR3 bases are TGTGCCTGGAGTGTGGGGGACGAGCAGTACTTC.

Of note for this clonotype: The junction and the germline gene differ at one end; a read error may be behind it. The CDR3: CSVGVAGVGERFF. The CDR3 DNA is TGCAGCGTGGGAGTAGCGGGAGTCGGGGAGCGGTTCTTC. The J gene is TRBJ2-1, the V gene TRBV29-1; 9 bases are a match to TRBD2. The CDR3 runs 13 residues. Germline CDR1 SQVTM, CDR2 ANQGSEA.

V and J are TRBV6-5 and TRBJ2-4, with 11 bases that match TRBD2. The CDR3 is 16 amino acids. Germline assignment: CDR1 MNHEY and CDR2 SVGAGI. With 6 bases clipped from V and 10 bases from J, the junction kept 14 bases outside the gene matches. The DNA for the CDR3 is TGTGCCAGCAGGCCAAGACTAGCGGGAAGGCGAAAAATTCAGTACTTC. Its translation is CASRPRLAGRRKIQYF.

This clonotype occurred once. The gene calls are TRBV28 and TRBJ1-4, with D hard to call. V shed 2 bases and J shed 7 bases, with 11 bases lying between them. The CDR3 contains 14 residues. The germline V gene has CDR1 MDHEN and CDR2 SYDVKM. The CDR3 here is CASSLIGGREKLFF. As DNA, the CDR3 is TGTGCCAGCAGTTTAATCGGTGGGCGTGAAAAACTGTTTTTT.

On this clonotype itself: One end of the junction varies from germline; a read error may be responsible. V and J are TRBV20-1 and TRBJ2-1, with 8 bases matching TRBD2. CDR3 length equals 15 residues. Germline V lookup: CDR1 DFQATT, CDR2 SNEGSKA (reference sequence). Here the CDR3 DNA reads TGCAGTGATAGAGGTTTCGGACTAGCTGGAGCTGAGCAGTTCTTC. This translates into CSDRGFGLAGAEQFF.

For this clonotype: A read error may produce the germline difference seen at one junction end. The chain has TRBV6-5 and TRBJ2-5; 7 bases align to TRBD2. CDR3 length: 15 residues. Germline V gene sequence: CDR1 MNHEY, CDR2 SVGAGI. In DNA form, the CDR3 reads TGTACCAACAGTTATACATGGGGTGGGGGGGAGACACAGTACTTC. Its protein is CTNSYTWGGGETQYF.

On this clonotype itself: An end of the junction differs from the germline gene, which may be a read error. V usage is TRBV11-3 and J usage is TRBJ2-3; no reliable D call. This CDR3 is built from 12 residues. Germline V lookup: CDR1 SGHNT, CDR2 YENEEA. The DNA of the CDR3 is TGTGTCAGCAGCTTACATACAGATATGCAGTATTTT. Translation: CVSSLHTDMQYF.